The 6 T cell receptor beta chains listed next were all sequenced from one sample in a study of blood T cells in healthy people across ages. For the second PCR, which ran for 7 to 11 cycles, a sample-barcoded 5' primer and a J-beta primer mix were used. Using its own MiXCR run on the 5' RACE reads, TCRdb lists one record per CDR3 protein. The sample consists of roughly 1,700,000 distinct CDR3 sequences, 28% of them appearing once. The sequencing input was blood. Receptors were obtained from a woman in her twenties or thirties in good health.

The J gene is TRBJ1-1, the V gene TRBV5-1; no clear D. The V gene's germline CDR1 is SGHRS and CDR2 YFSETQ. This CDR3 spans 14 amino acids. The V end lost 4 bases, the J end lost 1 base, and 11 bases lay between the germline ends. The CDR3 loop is CASSVDGPNTEAFF. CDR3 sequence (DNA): TGCGCCAGCAGCGTCGACGGACCGAACACTGAAGCTTTCTTT. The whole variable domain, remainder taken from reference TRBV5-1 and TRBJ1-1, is KAGVTQTPRYLIKTRGQQVTLSCSPISGHRSVSWYQQTPGQGLQFLFEYFSETQRNKGNFPGRFSGRQFSNSRSEMNVSTLELGDSALYLCASSVDGPNTEAFFGQGTRLTVV.

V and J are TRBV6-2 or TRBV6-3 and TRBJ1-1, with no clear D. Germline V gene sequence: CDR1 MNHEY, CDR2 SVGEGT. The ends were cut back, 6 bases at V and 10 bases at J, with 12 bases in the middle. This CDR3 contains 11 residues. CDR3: CASSLPSGAFF. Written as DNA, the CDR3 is TGTGCCAGCAGCCTCCCCTCAGGAGCTTTCTTT.

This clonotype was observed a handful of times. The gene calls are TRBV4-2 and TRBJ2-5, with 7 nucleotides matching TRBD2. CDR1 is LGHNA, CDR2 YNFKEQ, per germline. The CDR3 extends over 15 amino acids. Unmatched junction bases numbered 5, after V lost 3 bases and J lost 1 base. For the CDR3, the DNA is TGTGCCAGCAGCCAGGGTAGCGGGCCCCAAGAGACCCAGTACTTC. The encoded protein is CASSQGSGPQETQYF.

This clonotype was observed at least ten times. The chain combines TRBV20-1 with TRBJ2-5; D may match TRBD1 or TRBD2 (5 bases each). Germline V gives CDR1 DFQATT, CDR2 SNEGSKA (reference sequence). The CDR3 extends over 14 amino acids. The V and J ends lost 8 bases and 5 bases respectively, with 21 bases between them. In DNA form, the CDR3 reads TGCAGTTTCCACGCCGACGGGGCGAGGGAGACCCAGTACTTC. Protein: CSFHADGARETQYF.

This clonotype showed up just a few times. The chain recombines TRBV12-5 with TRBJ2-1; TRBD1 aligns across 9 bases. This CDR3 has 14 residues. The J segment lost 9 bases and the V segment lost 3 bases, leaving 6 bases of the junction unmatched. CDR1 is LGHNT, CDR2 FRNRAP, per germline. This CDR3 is CASGLQGASGEQFF. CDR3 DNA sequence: TGTGCTAGTGGTTTACAGGGGGCCTCCGGTGAGCAGTTCTTC.

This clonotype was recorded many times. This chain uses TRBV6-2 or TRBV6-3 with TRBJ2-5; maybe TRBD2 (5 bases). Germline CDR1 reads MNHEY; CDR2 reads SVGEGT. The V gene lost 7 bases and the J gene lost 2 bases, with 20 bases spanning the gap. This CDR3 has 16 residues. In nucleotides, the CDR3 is TGTGCCAGCACCCACCGAGGGCAGCGAAGACAAGAGACCCAGTACTTC. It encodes CASTHRGQRRQETQYF.